The entry below describes one T cell receptor (beta chain). The sample belongs to a study of blood T cells in healthy people across ages. With a J-beta primer mix and a sample-barcoded 5' primer, a second PCR ran roughly 7 to 11 cycles. TCRdb re-analysed the 5' RACE reads in MiXCR, keeping a single row per CDR3 protein. In the table there are some 1.5 million distinct CDR3 sequences, 28% of which are singletons. Material for sequencing was blood. This clonotype was sampled from a woman in her 30s in good health.

The CDR3 DNA sequence: TGTGCCAGCCTCAAAGTACAGGCGGGCGCAGATACGCAGTATTTT. It specifies CASLKVQAGADTQYF. V gene TRBV12-3 or TRBV12-4 combines with J gene TRBJ2-3; D might be TRBD1 or TRBD2, each matching 5 bases. Trimming left V 8 bases short and J 4 bases short, with 19 bases between. The CDR3 has 15 amino acids.